These 27 T cell receptor beta chains were all obtained from the same sample, sequenced in a study of blood T cell repertoires in COVID-19. Repertoires were generated with immunoSEQ multiplex PCR, while TCRdb's copy carries only in-frame clones and drops some. The repertoire includes 45,000 to 60,000 clones, around 84% of them detected once, and around 2.3% sits in the top ten. Sequenced material: peripheral blood. The receptors originated from a man aged 50 to 59 with acute or convalescent COVID-19.

The rearrangement uses TRBV7-8 and TRBJ2-2; TRBD2 matches at 9 bases. V shed 3 bases and J 6 bases; nucleotides not matched to a gene: 8. The CDR3 extends over 16 amino acids. CDR1 is SGHVS and CDR2 is FQNEAQ in the germline V gene. CDR3 coding DNA: TGTGCCAGCAGCTTGGCGGGAGGGCCAATCTCCGGGGAGCTGTTTTTT. It is translated as CASSLAGGPISGELFF.

For this clone: One end of the junction varies from germline; a read error may be responsible. The chain carries TRBV10-3 and TRBJ1-6, with TRBD1 matching over 8 bases. The V gene's germline CDR1 is ENHRY and CDR2 SYGVKD. The CDR3 runs 13 residues. The CDR3, as DNA: TGTGCTATCAGCACAGGGGGGGATTCACCCCTCCACTTT. As protein: CAISTGGDSPLHF.

This clone was observed once. The chain employs TRBV11-2 and TRBJ2-2; TRBD2 might be the D (6 bases). There are 16 residues in the CDR3. Between the trimmed V and J ends, which lost 5 bases and 7 bases, there was a span of 20 bases. The V gene's germline CDR1 is SGHAT and CDR2 FQNNGV. In DNA, the CDR3 is TGTGCCAGCAGCCCTTCGGACTTTTCCGGGGGCGGGGAGCTGTTTTTT. Protein product: CASSPSDFSGGGELFF.

The genes are TRBV6-6 and TRBJ1-5; 9 nucleotides line up with TRBD1. V gave up 4 bases and J gave up 6 bases; unmatched junction bases: 4. This CDR3 region has 14 residues. Germline V gene sequence: CDR1 MNHNY, CDR2 SVGAGI (reference sequence). The CDR3 spells CASSWDRVGQPQHF. In DNA form, the CDR3 reads TGTGCCAGCAGTTGGGACAGGGTTGGTCAGCCCCAGCATTTT.

V gene TRBV30 combines with J gene TRBJ2-1; 15 positions agree with TRBD2. From germline, CDR1 is GTSNPN and CDR2 SVGIG (reference sequence). V lost 3 bases and J lost 4; bases outside the gene matches: 4. CDR3 length: 16 amino acids. Here the CDR3 DNA reads TGTGCCTGGAGAACCGGACTAGCGGGGGGGTACAATGAGCAGTTCTTC. Translating it yields CAWRTGLAGGYNEQFF.

The rearrangement links TRBV27 to TRBJ1-1; 8 nucleotides align to TRBD1. Germline V gene sequence: CDR1 MNHEY, CDR2 SMNVEV (reference sequence). V gave up 1 base and J gave up 4 bases; unmatched junction bases: 5. The CDR3 sequence is 15 residues long. CDR3 nucleotide sequence: TGTGCCAGCAGTTTATTTTACAGGGGGACCACTGAAGCTTTCTTT. Residues: CASSLFYRGTTEAFF.

This rearrangement joins TRBV19 to TRBJ2-3; a weak D match, TRBD1 (6 bases). This CDR3 contains 14 residues. V was pared by 3 bases and J by 4 bases, with 11 bases between. Germline V gene sequence: CDR1 LNHDA, CDR2 SQIVND (reference sequence). CDR3 sequence: CASSIQGSADTQYF. The CDR3 DNA reads TGTGCCAGTAGTATTCAGGGGTCGGCAGATACGCAGTATTTT.

This clone was observed once. This chain links TRBV5-8 with TRBJ2-5, with 9 nucleotides matching TRBD2. The CDR3 extends over 15 amino acids. The J segment lost 1 base and the V segment lost 3 bases, leaving 4 bases of the junction unmatched. The germline V gene has CDR1 SGHTS and CDR2 YDEGEE. CDR3 in DNA: TGTGCCAGCAGCTATCAGCGGGGGGCCCAAGAGACCCAGTACTTC. Its protein is CASSYQRGAQETQYF.

V and J are TRBV13 and TRBJ2-7; D not resolved. The CDR3 has 14 amino acids. Trimming cost V 0 bases and J 7 bases, with 13 bases left between them. Germline V gene data show CDR1 as PRHDT and CDR2 as FYEKMQ (reference sequence). The CDR3 region has the DNA TGTGCCAGCAGCTTAGGGGGTCGCCGGGTGGAGCAGTACTTC. This translates into CASSLGGRRVEQYF. Full variable domain (outside the CDR3, taken from reference TRBV13 and TRBJ2-7): AAGVIQSPRHLIKEKRETATLKCYPIPRHDTVYWYQQGPGQDPQFLISFYEKMQSDKGSIPDRFSAQQFSDYHSELNMSSLELGDSALYFCASSLGGRRVEQYFGPGTRLTVT.

The genes are TRBV18 and TRBJ2-7; 10 nucleotides align to TRBD1. The germline gives CDR1 KGHSH, CDR2 LQKENI. The CDR3 is made up of 17 amino acids. V lost 5 bases to trimming and J lost 5 bases; unmatched junction nucleotides: 15. CDR3: CASSSGQGDFLRHEQYF. The CDR3 DNA reads TGTGCCAGCTCATCCGGACAGGGGGATTTTTTACGTCACGAGCAGTACTTC.

This rearrangement joins TRBV6-4 to TRBJ2-6; maybe TRBD2 (6 bases). Germline assignment: CDR1 MRHNA and CDR2 SNTAGT. Trimming took 6 bases from V and 0 from J, leaving 15 bases between them. The CDR3 sequence is 17 residues long. The CDR3 region is CASRGRRARSGANVLTF. The DNA for the CDR3 is TGTGCCAGCAGAGGTAGGAGGGCCCGCTCTGGGGCCAACGTCCTGACTTTC.

The chain recombines TRBV6-1 with TRBJ2-7; D is perhaps TRBD2 (7 bases). V lost 2 bases, J lost 6 bases, and 23 bases lay in between. In germline, CDR1 is MNHNS, CDR2 SASEGT. The CDR3 is made up of 17 amino acids. The CDR3 sequence: CASSEPGEGEGPGEQYF. CDR3 coding DNA: TGTGCCAGCAGTGAACCCGGGGAGGGGGAGGGCCCTGGCGAGCAGTACTTC.

CDR3 nucleotide sequence: TGTGCCAGCAGCCCCGGAGGGGCAGCCTATGGCTACACCTTC. As protein: CASSPGGAAYGYTF. The gene calls are TRBV27 and TRBJ1-2; TRBD1 is a possible D gene (5 bases). V gave up 6 bases and J gave up 4 bases, with 15 bases separating them. The CDR3 runs 14 residues. Germline V gene lookup returns CDR1 MNHEY and CDR2 SMNVEV (reference sequence).

This clone was recorded only once. The rearrangement links TRBV3-1 (or the pseudogene TRBV3-2) to TRBJ1-2, with D perhaps matching TRBD1 (5 bases). V lost 0 bases, J lost 6 bases, and 11 bases lay in between. The CDR3 is 14 amino acids. The V gene's germline CDR1 is LGHDT and CDR2 YNNKEL (reference sequence). The chain's CDR3 is CASSQDGQGDGYTF. CDR3 DNA: TGTGCCAGCAGCCAAGATGGGCAAGGGGATGGCTACACCTTC.

The gene calls are TRBV19 and TRBJ2-3; 9 bases are shared with TRBD2. The CDR3 covers 16 residues. CDR1 is LNHDA, CDR2 SQIVND, per germline (reference sequence). V gave up 8 bases and J gave up 2 bases; unmatched junction bases: 11. DNA for the CDR3: TGTGCCAGTCTACCTAGCGGGGACCGTCCCACAGATACGCAGTATTTT. As protein: CASLPSGDRPTDTQYF.

The V and J genes are TRBV3-1 (or the pseudogene TRBV3-2) and TRBJ2-6; weak D call: TRBD2 (6 bases). Trimming took 0 bases from V and 4 from J, leaving 13 bases between them. The CDR3 covers 17 residues. Germline assignment: CDR1 LGHDT and CDR2 YNNKEL (reference sequence). The CDR3 DNA reads as TGTGCCAGCAGCCAAGATCCTTGGGGGGAAGGGGCCAACGTCCTGACTTTC. It specifies CASSQDPWGEGANVLTF.

The V and J genes are TRBV5-1 and TRBJ1-5; 9 nucleotides agree with TRBD1. V gave up 0 bases and J gave up 6 bases; unmatched junction bases: 4. This CDR3 is built from 15 residues. Germline V gene lookup returns CDR1 SGHRS and CDR2 YFSETQ. The CDR3 region is CASSLDGDRAQPQHF. In DNA form, the CDR3 reads TGCGCCAGCAGCTTGGATGGGGACAGGGCTCAGCCCCAGCATTTT.

The V and J genes are TRBV28 and TRBJ1-6, with a possible D match to TRBD1 (6 bases). The ends were cut back, 5 bases at V and 8 bases at J, with 13 bases in the middle. The CDR3 length is 14 residues. Germline V gene lookup returns CDR1 MDHEN and CDR2 SYDVKM. The CDR3 loop is CASSTPDSYSPLHF. Here the CDR3 DNA reads TGTGCCAGCAGTACCCCGGACAGCTATTCACCCCTCCACTTT.

The rearrangement links TRBV10-3 to TRBJ1-4; weak D call: TRBD1 (5 bases). Germline CDR1 reads ENHRY; CDR2 reads SYGVKD. V was clipped by 1 base and J by 8 bases, with 8 bases between them. CDR3 length: 13 residues. CDR3 amino acids: CAISELGEEKLFF. As DNA, the CDR3 is TGTGCCATCAGTGAGTTAGGGGAAGAAAAACTGTTTTTT.

CDR3 protein: CASSAIQGASDEQYF. For the CDR3, the DNA is TGTGCCAGCTCCGCCATACAGGGGGCCAGCGACGAGCAGTACTTC. The rearrangement uses TRBV18 and TRBJ2-7, with 9 nucleotides matching TRBD1. CDR3 length: 15 amino acids. CDR1 is KGHSH and CDR2 is LQKENI in the germline V gene. After removal of 6 bases from V and 5 bases from J, the junction contained 11 bases not matched to a gene.

V and J are TRBV7-6 and TRBJ1-4, with TRBD1 matching over 9 bases. Germline V CDR1 and CDR2: SGHVS, FNYEAQ. V lost 2 bases and J lost 4; bases outside the gene matches: 2. This CDR3 is 15 amino acids long. This CDR3 reads CASSLTGGLNEKLFF. CDR3 nucleotide sequence: TGTGCCAGCAGCTTAACAGGGGGCCTTAATGAAAAACTGTTTTTT.

The chain uses TRBV4-1 and TRBJ1-1; TRBD1 aligns across 8 bases. V gave up 4 bases and J gave up 0 bases; unmatched junction bases: 7. The length of the CDR3 is 16 residues. Germline V gene sequence: CDR1 MGHRA, CDR2 YSYEKL. The chain's CDR3 is CASSPRTGRVNTEAFF. CDR3 coding DNA: TGCGCCAGCAGCCCTAGGACAGGGCGGGTGAACACTGAAGCTTTCTTT.

The V and J genes are TRBV4-1 and TRBJ2-3; TRBD2 aligns across 12 bases. The germline CDR1 and CDR2 sequences are MGHRA and YSYEKL. The CDR3 extends over 18 amino acids. With 6 bases clipped from V and 6 bases from J, the junction kept 16 bases outside the gene matches. CDR3 sequence: CASSLRLAGAHQYDTQYF. For the CDR3, the DNA is TGCGCCAGCAGTCTTCGACTAGCGGGGGCCCATCAGTACGATACGCAGTATTTT.

J is TRBJ2-7 and V is TRBV14; maybe TRBD1 (6 bases). Germline lookup yields CDR1 SGHDN and CDR2 FVKESK. The CDR3 sequence is 14 residues long. V dropped 3 bases and J dropped 1 base, with 10 bases sitting between them. This CDR3 is CASSHGQISYEQYF. The CDR3 DNA sequence: TGTGCCAGCAGCCACGGACAGATTTCCTACGAGCAGTACTTC.

The rearrangement uses TRBV5-6 and TRBJ1-5, with TRBD1 matching over 10 bases. Germline V gives CDR1 SGHDT, CDR2 YYEEEE. Trimming took 4 bases from V and 7 from J; bases not matched to a gene: 8. CDR3 length: 15 residues. The DNA for the CDR3 is TGTGCCAGCAGCAACCGGGACAGGGGTGGACAGCCCCAGCATTTT. The encoded protein is CASSNRDRGGQPQHF.

The chain recombines TRBV7-9 with TRBJ2-7; D might be TRBD1 (5 bases). Germline CDR1 reads SEHNR; CDR2 reads FQNEAQ (reference sequence). There are 13 residues in the CDR3. Trimming pared 3 bases from V and 9 bases from J, leaving 15 bases between. The DNA for the CDR3 is TGTGCCAGCAGCTTCCGCACAGGTGGCGCGCAGTACTTC. It encodes CASSFRTGGAQYF.

This clone appeared a single time. This chain connects TRBV7-6 to TRBJ1-1; D gene unclear. The length of the CDR3 is 12 residues. Per germline, CDR1 SGHVS and CDR2 FNYEAQ. The V and J ends lost 5 bases and 8 bases respectively, with 12 bases between them. The CDR3, as DNA: TGTGCCAGCAGCGCGGGAAGTCCCGAAGCTTTCTTT. This encodes CASSAGSPEAFF.